Listed below are T cell receptor beta chains from one sample, sequenced in a study of early T cells in non-severe SARS-CoV-2 infection. TCRdb itself ran the 5' RACE reads through MiXCR, one entry per CDR3 protein. This table has about 52,000 distinct CDR3 sequences, 11% appearing once. The sample taken for sequencing was whole blood. Receptor source: an adult who was a healthcare worker with PCR-confirmed SARS-CoV-2 infection or an uninfected control (not recorded which). Each CDR3 is given with its conserved first and last residue. D genes are given only for firm matches. Where a row states a size, it is once, few, many or the class of an expanded clone; other rows omit it.

J: TRBJ2-2; size: many; D: TRBD1; V: TRBV14; DNA: TGTGCCAGCACAAACAGGGGGCAGTCCGGGGAGCTGTTTTTT; CDR3: CASTNRGQSGELFF
J: TRBJ1-3; size: many; D: TRBD1; V: TRBV5-1; DNA: TGCGCCAGCAGCCGAGGGACAGGGGGCTCTGGAAACACCATATATTTT; CDR3: CASSRGTGGSGNTIYF
J: TRBJ2-3; size: many; D: NA; V: TRBV20-1; DNA: TGCAGTGCTAGCACAGATACGCAGTATTTT; CDR3: CSASTDTQYF
J: TRBJ1-1; size: NA; D: NA; V: TRBV30; DNA: TGTGCCTGGAGTGTAGACAGCAGCACTGAAGCTTTCTTT; CDR3: CAWSVDSSTEAFF
J: TRBJ2-5; size: few; D: TRBD2; V: TRBV12-3/TRBV12-4; DNA: TGTGCCAGCAGACGGACTAGCGGACAAGAGACCCAGTACTTC; CDR3: CASRRTSGQETQYF
J: TRBJ2-1; size: NA; D: TRBD2; V: TRBV7-9; DNA: TGTGCCAGCAGCCCCGGGACTAGCGTCTTCAATGAGCAGTTCTTC; CDR3: CASSPGTSVFNEQFF
J: TRBJ1-2; size: few; D: NA; V: TRBV11-2; DNA: TGTGCCAGCAGCTTATTATCGGGTTCTAACTATGGCTACACCTTC; CDR3: CASSLLSGSNYGYTF
J: TRBJ1-5; size: many; D: NA; V: TRBV7-8; DNA: TGTGCCAGCAGCCCCTTTTTCGATAGCAATCAGCCCCAGCATTTT; CDR3: CASSPFFDSNQPQHF
J: TRBJ2-3; size: many; D: NA; V: TRBV20-1; DNA: TGCAGTGCTAGAGATCCCACGGGAGTGGGGGATACGCAGTATTTT; CDR3: CSARDPTGVGDTQYF
J: TRBJ1-1; size: many; D: NA; V: TRBV5-1; DNA: TGCGCCAGCAGCTCCCGGTCAAGCGGGATGAACACTGAAGCTTTCTTT; CDR3: CASSSRSSGMNTEAFF
J: TRBJ2-2; size: many; D: NA; V: TRBV7-2; DNA: TGTGCCAGCAGCCCATGGGACAGCGGAGGGGGGGAGCTGTTTTTT; CDR3: CASSPWDSGGGELFF
J: TRBJ2-1; size: many; D: NA; V: TRBV6-7; DNA: TGTGCCAGCAGTTACTCCCCTGGGAGCTCCTACAATGAGCAGTTCTTC; CDR3: CASSYSPGSSYNEQFF
J: TRBJ2-1; size: NA; D: TRBD1; V: TRBV7-6; DNA: TGTGCCAGCAGCCAAGGGGGCCCCAATGAGCAGTTCTTC; CDR3: CASSQGGPNEQFF
J: TRBJ2-2; size: few; D: NA; V: TRBV11-3; DNA: TGTGCCAGCAGCCCCGGGGCAGGGTTGACCGGGGAGCTGTTTTTT; CDR3: CASSPGAGLTGELFF
J: TRBJ2-7; size: NA; D: TRBD1; V: TRBV10-3; DNA: TGTGCCACCAAGGACAGGGTGTACGAGCAGTACTTC; CDR3: CATKDRVYEQYF
J: TRBJ2-7; size: many; D: NA; V: TRBV28; DNA: TGTGCCAGCAGTACCCTCGGTCCCCTTCGGTACGAGCAGTACTTC; CDR3: CASSTLGPLRYEQYF
J: TRBJ1-2; size: NA; D: TRBD1; V: TRBV12-3/TRBV12-4; DNA: TGTGCCACCTGGACAGGGACAGAGGGCTACACCTTC; CDR3: CATWTGTEGYTF
J: TRBJ2-7; size: many; D: TRBD2; V: TRBV10-3; DNA: TGTGCCATCAGTGACGCCCTAGCGGGAGCTGGGGAGCAGTACTTC; CDR3: CAISDALAGAGEQYF
J: TRBJ2-1; size: few; D: NA; V: TRBV28; DNA: TGTGCCAGCAGTCCCTCCTACAATGAGCAGTTCTTC; CDR3: CASSPSYNEQFF
J: TRBJ2-6; size: many; D: NA; V: TRBV20-1; DNA: TGCAGTGCCCGTAGGCCACCGGGACACTCAGGCTCTGGGGCCAACGTCCTGACTTTC; CDR3: CSARRPPGHSGSGANVLTF
J: TRBJ2-3; size: NA; D: TRBD2; V: TRBV28; DNA: TGTGCCAGCAGTCGCACCCGTGGGATAAGCGGGGACACAGATACGCAGTATTTT; CDR3: CASSRTRGISGDTDTQYF
J: TRBJ1-1; size: few; D: TRBD1; V: TRBV7-2; DNA: TGTGCCAGCAGCCCCAGGGGGCGGGGGACTGAAGCTTTCTTT; CDR3: CASSPRGRGTEAFF
J: TRBJ2-2; size: many; D: TRBD2; V: TRBV7-2; DNA: TGTGCCAGCAGCTTAAAGGGACTAGCATCGAACACCGGGGAGCTGTTTTTT; CDR3: CASSLKGLASNTGELFF
J: TRBJ1-3; size: few; D: NA; V: TRBV7-2; DNA: TGTGCCAGCAGTCATATTGGAAACACCATATATTTT; CDR3: CASSHIGNTIYF
J: TRBJ1-6; size: many; D: TRBD1; V: TRBV6-5; DNA: TGTGCCAGCAGTTACTCAGGGACAGGGGTTTCACCCCTCCACTTT; CDR3: CASSYSGTGVSPLHF
J: TRBJ1-2; size: many; D: TRBD1; V: TRBV12-3/TRBV12-4; DNA: TGTGCCAGCAGCCGGGACAGAGCTAACTATGGCTACACCTTC; CDR3: CASSRDRANYGYTF
J: TRBJ2-7; size: many; D: TRBD1; V: TRBV20-1; DNA: TGCAGTGCTAACCCCGGGGTGGGACAGGCACTTTACGAGCAGTACTTC; CDR3: CSANPGVGQALYEQYF
J: TRBJ1-1; size: NA; D: NA; V: TRBV3-1; DNA: TGTGCCAGCAGCCAGGGTAGGGGGGTTTCCGAAGCTTTCTTT; CDR3: CASSQGRGVSEAFF
J: TRBJ1-1; size: many; D: NA; V: TRBV7-9; DNA: TGTGCCAGCAGCACATACATAAAAACTGAAGCTTTCTTT; CDR3: CASSTYIKTEAFF
J: TRBJ1-3; size: many; D: TRBD1; V: TRBV12-3/TRBV12-4; DNA: TGTGCCAGCAGTCGGACAGGCTCTGGAAACACCATATATTTT; CDR3: CASSRTGSGNTIYF
J: TRBJ2-5; size: many; D: TRBD1; V: TRBV5-1; DNA: TGCGCCAGCAGCTCTAGGACAGGTCTCCAAGAGACCCAGTACTTC; CDR3: CASSSRTGLQETQYF
J: TRBJ2-7; size: few; D: TRBD2; V: TRBV4-1; DNA: TGCGCCAGCAGCCAAGACCGGGGACTAGCTCAGTACGAGCAGTACTTC; CDR3: CASSQDRGLAQYEQYF
J: TRBJ2-1; size: many; D: TRBD2; V: TRBV7-2; DNA: TGTGCCAGCAGCTCTCCGTCCGGGACTAGCGGGAGTACGGGATACAATGAGCAGTTCTTC; CDR3: CASSSPSGTSGSTGYNEQFF
J: TRBJ2-6; size: many; D: NA; V: TRBV6-2/TRBV6-3; DNA: TGTGCCAGCAGTTACAGCTCTGGGGCCAACGTCCTGACTTTC; CDR3: CASSYSSGANVLTF
J: TRBJ1-2; size: many; D: NA; V: TRBV6-1; DNA: TGTGCCAGCAGTCGAAGTCCGCCCTCCTCCTATGGCTACACCTTC; CDR3: CASSRSPPSSYGYTF
J: TRBJ2-5; size: many; D: NA; V: TRBV7-3; DNA: TGTGCCAGCAGCCGGGACAACCAAGAGACCCAGTACTTC; CDR3: CASSRDNQETQYF
J: TRBJ2-7; size: few; D: NA; V: TRBV7-2; DNA: TGTGCCAGCAGCTTAAGTTTGACCGGGACTCCCTACGAGCAGTACTTC; CDR3: CASSLSLTGTPYEQYF
J: TRBJ2-7; size: many; D: TRBD1; V: TRBV5-5; DNA: TGTGCCAGCAGTCCTCAGACAGGGGCCTCCTACGAGCAGTACTTC; CDR3: CASSPQTGASYEQYF
J: TRBJ2-2; size: few; D: NA; V: TRBV9; DNA: TGTGCCAGCAGCTCCCCCGGAGGCGCTAACACCGGGGAGCTGTTTTTT; CDR3: CASSSPGGANTGELFF
J: TRBJ2-5; size: few; D: NA; V: TRBV7-9; DNA: TGTGCCAGCACCCTTTCAGAGACCCAGTACTTC; CDR3: CASTLSETQYF
J: TRBJ2-2; size: few; D: NA; V: TRBV20-1; DNA: TGCAGTGCTACCCCCGGACTAATCAACACCGGGGAGCTGTTTTTT; CDR3: CSATPGLINTGELFF
J: TRBJ2-5; size: once; D: TRBD1; V: TRBV2; DNA: TGTGCCAGCAGCGCGGACAGGGGTTCTGGGACCCAGTACTTC; CDR3: CASSADRGSGTQYF
J: TRBJ2-5; size: NA; D: TRBD2; V: TRBV7-9; DNA: TGTGCCAGTCGAGCGGGGCAGACCCAGTACTTC; CDR3: CASRAGQTQYF
J: TRBJ2-5; size: few; D: NA; V: TRBV20-1; DNA: TGCAGTGCGGCGGGGAGGCAAGAGACCCAGTACTTC; CDR3: CSAAGRQETQYF
J: TRBJ2-1; size: NA; D: NA; V: TRBV29-1; DNA: TGCAGCGTTGAAGAGGGGAAGGTTCTCCACAATGAGCAGTTCTTC; CDR3: CSVEEGKVLHNEQFF
J: TRBJ1-2; size: NA; D: TRBD1; V: TRBV28; DNA: TGTGCCAGCAGTAACCGGGACAGGGTCTTC; CDR3: CASSNRDRVF
J: TRBJ1-2; size: many; D: NA; V: TRBV7-2; DNA: TGTGCCAGCAGCTTTACAGGGTTCAGTAGCTACAACTATGGCTACACCTTC; CDR3: CASSFTGFSSYNYGYTF
J: TRBJ2-4; size: NA; D: TRBD2; V: TRBV5-4; DNA: TGTGCCAGCAGCCCGACTAGCGGGAGTAACATTCAGTACTTC; CDR3: CASSPTSGSNIQYF
J: TRBJ2-1; size: NA; D: NA; V: TRBV27; DNA: TGTGCCAGCAGTTTATTAGGAGGGGAGCAGTTCTTC; CDR3: CASSLLGGEQFF
J: TRBJ2-1; size: many; D: TRBD2; V: TRBV29-1; DNA: TGCAGCGTTGGGGCTAGCGGGGGGGAGGTGTTCTTC; CDR3: CSVGASGGEVFF
J: TRBJ2-1; size: once; D: NA; V: TRBV29-1; DNA: TGCAGCGTTGACGGGCTAGCCTACAATGAGCAGTTCTTC; CDR3: CSVDGLAYNEQFF
J: TRBJ1-5; size: many; D: TRBD1; V: TRBV2; DNA: TGTGCCAGCAGTGAATCGACAGGGTTGAATCAGCCCCAGCATTTT; CDR3: CASSESTGLNQPQHF
J: TRBJ2-2; size: many; D: NA; V: TRBV30; DNA: TGTGCCTGGAGTGGAAGTCGGCTCACCGGGGAGCTGTTTTTT; CDR3: CAWSGSRLTGELFF
J: TRBJ2-3; size: many; D: NA; V: TRBV5-4; DNA: TGTGCCAGCAGCCCCCAAAGCACAGATACGCAGTATTTT; CDR3: CASSPQSTDTQYF
J: TRBJ2-1; size: many; D: TRBD2; V: TRBV14; DNA: TGTGCCAGCAGCCCTCCACTAATAGCGGGCCACAATGAGCAGTTCTTC; CDR3: CASSPPLIAGHNEQFF
J: TRBJ2-3; size: few; D: NA; V: TRBV7-7; DNA: TGTGCTAGCAGCTTCGGGGGTCGGACAGATACGCAGTATTTT; CDR3: CASSFGGRTDTQYF
J: TRBJ2-1; size: few; D: NA; V: TRBV5-4; DNA: TGTGCCAGCAGCCCGTTGTTTGGTTCCCGTGTAGTGAATGAGCAGTTCTTC; CDR3: CASSPLFGSRVVNEQFF